This entry describes one TCR beta chain. What this receptor recognizes is not known. With a much larger clone just one base away, this may be a read error. Libraries of naive CD8 T cells were built from anywhere between about 19,000 and 1,100,000 sorted cells, with 10%, 30% or 50% of the purified RNA used. Naive CD8 T cells were FACS-sorted as CD8+CD4-CCR7+CD45RA+ on a BD FACSAria II into RLT Plus buffer. To test detection sensitivity, Jurkat RNA equivalent to approximately ten TCR copies was spiked into samples of roughly 20,000-1,100,000 naive CD8 T cells. CD8 T cells were enriched with RosetteSep CD8+ T Cell Enrichment Cocktail and Ficoll-Paque, followed by ACK red cell lysis. These data are taken from a study of molecular identifiers for immune sequencing clone quantification (dated by TCRdb to between 2017 and 2018). Looking at the study overall: For a replicate experiment, RNA from approximately 20,000 or 100,000 naive CD8 T cells was divided into five aliquots, and four of the five aliquots were sequenced. This methods study benchmarked molecular-identifier clustering-based TCR repertoire sequencing (MIDCIRS) and TCR RNA copy counting, using CD8 T cells to do so. What the authors observed across the whole study: Highly expanded clone sizes could be underestimated because identical TCR molecules may share a barcode. Modeling indicated about 3 TCR RNA copies recovered per cell, compared with about ten by digital PCR, which implies a capture efficiency of 25% to 35%. In CMV-specific effector cells, over 98% of molecules were held by clones above 20 RNA copies, whereas under 1% of molecules were held by such clones in naive cells. The naive libraries included spiked-in Jurkat TCR RNA (fewer than eleven copies' worth), and this RNA is not part of the donor repertoire. Spiked-in Jurkat TCR RNA equivalent to a single cell was reported to be detectable even among 750,000 to 1,000,000 naive CD8 T cells. When barcode sub-clustering was left out, chimeric consensus sequences inflated TCR diversity, with chimeras reaching as high as 47%.

Receptors were amplified or captured by PCR. The data were produced on an Illumina HiSeq 4000. Bulk TCR libraries were prepared as previously described, using TCR primers listed in Table S5. Total RNA was purified with the Qiagen AllPrep DNA/RNA kit. Reads from multiple sequencing runs of the same library were pooled before analysis. Turning to the authors' computational methods: Reads were retained only if the reads had an exact TCR constant sequence, and the retained reads were trimmed to 150 nt and grouped according to their 12-nt molecular barcodes. Within each barcode group, reads were sub-clustered at a 15% Levenshtein threshold, and quality-weighted consensus sequences were built per RNA molecule. Non-functional sequences were filtered out, along with any lower-count sequence sitting one edit away from another sequence. Barcode sub-clusters with fewer than 20% of the maximum read count were removed, based on fitting two negative binomial distributions. The public reads were reprocessed in TCRdb via fastp at Q25 and MiXCR, keeping in-frame beta chains. Rows with a matching CDR3 protein are joined into one entry that keeps the most common DNA and genes. What appears here as the V and J calls and clone size reflects TCRdb's work, not the paper's. This sample holds just under 650,000 distinct CDR3 sequences; 15% to 20% were observed only once. Around 0.9% of the sample is in the top ten clones.

Inclusive of the bounding cysteine and phenylalanine, the CDR3 is 14 residues long. Left in the record is the CDR3 DNA by itself, 42 bases read in frame from the first base. The sequence links TRBV12-3 or TRBV12-4 to TRBJ1-6; the best D guess is TRBD1, with 6 bases matching. The sample consisted of naive CD8+ T cells from blood, with Jurkat cell RNA spiked in. Per the publication, the cell subset or site label means: FACS-sorted CD8+CD4-CCR7+CD45RA+ naive T cells. This TCR came from a human donor in good health. Some libraries in this study had Jurkat cell RNA spiked in. The CDR3 corresponds to CANSPTGRNSPLHF. The DNA reads TGTGCCAACAGTCCAACAGGGCGTAATTCACCCCTCCACTTT.